This T cell receptor (beta chain) came from a study of graft-versus-host responses after intestinal transplantation. Generated by immunoSEQ multiplex PCR, the TCRdb table keeps only in-frame clones and is missing some. The table shows approximately 74,000 clones, with around 93% occurring only once. Findings of the study overall: Peak circulating GvH clone levels tracked with early post-transplant HvG declines. Graft-versus-host to host-versus-graft clonal ratios in allografts were high in patients with graft-donor T cell macrochimerism.

Germline V gene data show CDR1 as MNHEY and CDR2 as SMNVEV (reference sequence). The CDR3 loop spans 11 amino acids. V gave up 8 bases and J gave up 0 bases, with 4 bases separating them. Remarks on this clone: The antigen is unknown.

V usage is TRBV27 and J usage is TRBJ1-1; D is unclear. Sample: PBMCs, taken 98 days after intestinal transplantation. The source of this sequence is a human patient who received an intestinal transplant, so some T cells may come from the graft donor. The CDR3 loop reads CASFLNTEAFF. In nucleotides, the CDR3 is TGTGCCAGCTTTCTGAACACTGAAGCTTTCTTT.